These 32 T cell receptor beta chains came from one sample sequenced in a study of blood T cell repertoires in COVID-19. Profiled with immunoSEQ multiplex PCR; TCRdb holds only in-frame clones, not every one. The sample holds about 290,000 clones, approximately 80% seen once. Sequencing input: peripheral blood. These receptors came from a woman aged 45-60 years with active or convalescent COVID-19.

The chain carries TRBV19 and TRBJ2-1, with D perhaps matching TRBD1 (6 bases). Germline CDR1 reads LNHDA; CDR2 reads SQIVND (reference sequence). V was cut by 6 bases and J by 5 bases, with 26 bases left in between. The CDR3 extends over 18 amino acids. The DNA of the CDR3 is TGTGCCAGTAGAACCGGGTTTCGAGACAGGAGAGAACACAATGAGCAGTTCTTC. Its protein is CASRTGFRDRREHNEQFF.

The J gene is TRBJ1-5, the V gene TRBV6-5; D not resolved. The germline gives CDR1 MNHEY, CDR2 SVGAGI. The V end was cut by 7 bases, the J end by 6 bases, with 10 bases between. There are 12 residues in the CDR3. The CDR3 DNA is TGTGCCAGCACCCACGGAGGTCAGCCCCAGCATTTT. It encodes CASTHGGQPQHF.

The chain carries TRBV19 and TRBJ1-2; the match to TRBD1 covers 10 bases. Germline CDR1 reads LNHDA; CDR2 reads SQIVND (reference sequence). The V segment lost 9 bases and the J segment 8 bases; nucleotides outside the gene matches: 3. The CDR3 loop spans 11 amino acids. The CDR3 here is CASGTGEGYTF. CDR3 sequence (DNA): TGTGCCAGCGGGACAGGGGAGGGCTACACCTTC.

The chain has TRBV28 and TRBJ1-4, with 10 bases matching TRBD1. CDR3 size: 18 residues. V shed 6 bases and J 10 bases; nucleotides not matched to a gene: 20. CDR1 is MDHEN, CDR2 SYDVKM, per germline. In DNA, the CDR3 is TGTGCCAGCAGCCTCCCAACATCTGACAGGGGGCGGCAGGGAAAACTGTTTTTT. Protein product: CASSLPTSDRGRQGKLFF.

This chain connects TRBV29-1 to TRBJ1-1; perhaps TRBD1 as D (6 bases). V lost 3 bases and J lost 1, with 15 bases in between. There are 15 residues in the CDR3. CDR1 and CDR2 from the germline V gene are SQVTM and ANQGSEA. This CDR3 reads CSVEPPMGQNTEAFF. CDR3 coding DNA: TGCAGCGTTGAGCCCCCTATGGGACAGAACACTGAAGCTTTCTTT. Full variable domain (rest looked up from reference TRBV29-1 and TRBJ1-1): SAVISQKPSRDICQRGTSLTIQCQVDSQVTMMFWYRQQPGQSLTLIATANQGSEATYESGFVIDKFPISRPNLTFSTLTVSNMSPEDSSIYLCSVEPPMGQNTEAFFGQGTRLTVV.

CDR3 amino acids: CASKGRLAKNIQYF. CDR3 bases: TGTGCCTCAAAGGGGCGGCTAGCCAAAAACATTCAGTACTTC. The chain employs TRBV19 and TRBJ2-4; D may be TRBD1 (5 bases). V was clipped by 11 bases and J by 0 bases, with 14 bases between them. The CDR3 runs to 14 residues. Germline-derived CDR1 and CDR2 are LNHDA and SQIVND (reference sequence).

This clone was counted once. V is TRBV19 and J is TRBJ1-5, with D perhaps matching TRBD1 (5 bases). The CDR3 runs to 15 residues. V was shortened by 5 bases and J by 0 bases, with 11 bases between the two germline ends. Per the germline V gene, CDR1 is LNHDA and CDR2 is SQIVND (reference sequence). CDR3 protein: CASSPTGNSNQPQHF. For the CDR3, the DNA is TGTGCCAGTAGTCCCACAGGTAATAGCAATCAGCCCCAGCATTTT.

The J gene is TRBJ2-3, the V gene TRBV5-1; D remains unclear. In germline, CDR1 is SGHRS, CDR2 YFSETQ. CDR3 size: 13 residues. V was clipped by 2 bases and J by 4 bases, with 8 bases between them. CDR3 DNA sequence: TGCGCCAGCAGCTTACGACTCTCAGATACGCAGTATTTT. Translating gives CASSLRLSDTQYF.

This clone was seen many times. The chain employs TRBV5-1 and TRBJ2-7; 8 bases agree with TRBD1. From germline, CDR1 is SGHRS and CDR2 YFSETQ. The CDR3 contains 14 residues. The J segment lost 7 bases and the V segment lost 1 base, leaving 7 bases of the junction unmatched. The CDR3, as DNA: TGCGCCAGCAGCTTGCTCCAGGGGGCGTTTGAGCAGTACTTC. Protein: CASSLLQGAFEQYF.

This clone has a single count. One junction end does not reproduce the germline sequence, and a read error may be involved. This chain links TRBV11-2 with TRBJ2-7; 7 bases are shared with TRBD2. CDR3 length: 13 residues. Germline-derived CDR1 and CDR2 are SGHAT and FQNNGV. CDR3 nucleotides: TGTGCCAGCAGCCTCCTCCGCGGGAGTGTGGCCGACTTC. It yields the protein CASSLLRGSVADF.

The chain recombines TRBV4-1 with TRBJ2-3, with TRBD2 matching 13 bases. CDR1 MGHRA and CDR2 YSYEKL come from the germline V gene. V dropped 4 bases and J dropped 4; count of bases not matched to a gene: 2. The CDR3 has 15 residues. CDR3 loop: CASSRGLAGADTQYF. The DNA for the CDR3 is TGCGCCAGCAGCCGCGGACTAGCGGGAGCAGATACGCAGTATTTT.

The chain has TRBV2 and TRBJ1-6; TRBD1 aligns across 7 bases. This CDR3 spans 15 amino acids. Germline CDR1 is SNHLY and CDR2 is FYNNEI. Trimming cost V 8 bases and J 1 base; bases outside gene matches: 5. CDR3 amino acids: CASQTGNSYNSPLHF. CDR3 in DNA: TGTGCCAGCCAGACAGGGAATTCCTATAATTCACCCCTCCACTTT.

The genes are TRBV12-3 or TRBV12-4 and TRBJ2-7; 9 nucleotides agree with TRBD1. The CDR3 contains 13 residues. V trimming: 4 bases; J trimming: 7 bases; junction bases outside the gene matches: 5. DNA of the CDR3: TGTGCCAGCAGTTCACAGGGGGCGGGGGAGCAGTACTTC. This sequence encodes CASSSQGAGEQYF.

This clone was counted only a few times. CDR3 nucleotides: TGTGCCAGCAGCCGGCTACAGGGTAGCGATGGCTACACCTTC. Amino acids: CASSRLQGSDGYTF. The gene calls are TRBV4-2 and TRBJ1-2, with D possibly matching TRBD1 (6 bases). The CDR3 runs to 14 residues. V was pared by 4 bases and J by 6 bases, with 15 bases between. CDR1 and CDR2 from the germline V gene are LGHNA and YNFKEQ.

The chain uses TRBV29-1 and TRBJ2-3; the match to TRBD2 covers 8 bases. This CDR3 comprises 11 residues. Germline lookup yields CDR1 SQVTM and CDR2 ANQGSEA. V dropped 8 bases and J dropped 5; count of bases not matched to a gene: 3. CDR3 in amino acids: CSSREGDTQYF. DNA of the CDR3: TGCAGCTCTCGGGAGGGAGATACGCAGTATTTT.

This clone has a single count. The chain employs TRBV15 and TRBJ2-7; 8 positions match TRBD2. The CDR3 spans 14 residues. The V segment lost 5 bases and the J segment 5 bases; nucleotides outside the gene matches: 8. Germline-derived CDR1 and CDR2 are LNHNV and YYDKDF (reference sequence). The CDR3 DNA sequence: TGTGCCACCAGCTTCACCGGGAGGGGCGACGAGCAGTACTTC. Protein sequence: CATSFTGRGDEQYF.

The rearrangement joins TRBV2 to TRBJ1-5; 8 bases map to TRBD1. V trimming: 2 bases; J trimming: 3 bases; junction bases outside the gene matches: 6. The CDR3 has 16 amino acids. The germline V gene encodes CDR1 SNHLY and CDR2 FYNNEI. The CDR3 spells CASSERAGGFNQPQHF. The CDR3 DNA reads TGTGCCAGCAGTGAAAGGGCAGGGGGCTTCAATCAGCCCCAGCATTTT.

The rearrangement uses TRBV7-6 and TRBJ1-3; D gene uncertain. Deletions cut 1 base from V and 4 bases from J, with 11 bases between. This CDR3 spans 15 amino acids. Germline V gene sequence: CDR1 SGHVS, CDR2 FNYEAQ. In DNA form, the CDR3 reads TGTGCCAGCAGCTTAGATGCTACTCTGGGAAACACCATATATTTT. As protein: CASSLDATLGNTIYF. Variable domain in full (rest from reference TRBV7-6 and TRBJ1-3): GAGVSQSPRYKVTKRGQDVALRCDPISGHVSLYWYRQALGQGPEFLTYFNYEAQQDKSGLPNDRFSAERPEGSISTLTIQRTEQRDSAMYRCASSLDATLGNTIYFGEGSWLTVV.

V gene TRBV9 combines with J gene TRBJ2-3, with 8 bases matching TRBD2. This CDR3 is built from 15 residues. V gave up 0 bases and J gave up 6 bases; unmatched junction bases: 6. Germline lookup yields CDR1 SGDLS and CDR2 YYNGEE. CDR3 nucleotides: TGTGCCAGCAGCGTAGTGGGACTAGGGTACGATACGCAGTATTTT. It encodes CASSVVGLGYDTQYF.

The V call is TRBV27, the J call TRBJ2-5; 7 nucleotides match TRBD1. This CDR3 has 18 residues. CDR1 is MNHEY and CDR2 is SMNVEV in the germline V gene (reference sequence). V shed 3 bases, J shed 2 bases, and the junction held 15 bases outside the gene matches. CDR3 nucleotide sequence: TGTGCCAGCAGTTTCTCATTTGAACAGGGGTTTGGGCAAGAGACCCAGTACTTC. It specifies CASSFSFEQGFGQETQYF.

CDR3 region: CASRMTSGRAGELFF. Here the CDR3 DNA reads TGTGCCAGCAGAATGACTAGCGGGAGGGCGGGAGAGCTGTTTTTT. The chain has TRBV2 and TRBJ2-2, with 14 nucleotides matching TRBD2. Germline V lookup: CDR1 SNHLY, CDR2 FYNNEI. The V segment lost 6 bases and the J segment 11 bases; nucleotides outside the gene matches: 8. There are 15 residues in the CDR3.

This clone turned up a few times. The rearrangement uses TRBV5-1 and TRBJ1-2; D not certain. V was trimmed by 3 bases and J by 1 base, leaving 10 bases between them. Germline-derived CDR1 and CDR2 are SGHRS and YFSETQ. This CDR3 spans 14 amino acids. The DNA of the CDR3 is TGCGCCAGCAGCTCCATTAACGGTAACTATGGCTACACCTTC. Translating it yields CASSSINGNYGYTF.

The rearrangement uses TRBV2 and TRBJ2-5; D possibly corresponds to TRBD2 (6 bases). Germline V gives CDR1 SNHLY, CDR2 FYNNEI. This CDR3 is 15 amino acids long. V was clipped by 6 bases and J by 5 bases, with 19 bases between them. The CDR3 DNA is TGTGCCAGCAGGCGGGAAAGCAGAGCGAGGGAGACCCAGTACTTC. It specifies CASRRESRARETQYF.

The chain carries TRBV4-1 and TRBJ2-7; 10 nucleotides align to TRBD2. The germline V gene encodes CDR1 MGHRA and CDR2 YSYEKL. The V segment lost 1 base and the J segment 2 bases; nucleotides outside the gene matches: 5. The CDR3 covers 16 residues. CDR3 in amino acids: CASSQGSSGSAYEQYF. The DNA of the CDR3 is TGCGCCAGCAGCCAAGGGTCTAGCGGGAGCGCCTACGAGCAGTACTTC.

The V and J genes are TRBV7-3 and TRBJ2-1; tentatively, D is TRBD2 (6 bases). Germline CDR1 reads SGHTA; CDR2 reads FQGTGA. The CDR3 is 14 residues long. V lost 4 bases and J lost 5, with 12 bases in between. Here the CDR3 reads CASSSGLNHNEQFF. CDR3 bases: TGTGCCAGCAGCTCGGGACTGAATCACAATGAGCAGTTCTTC.

The chain carries TRBV7-9 and TRBJ1-2; no clear D. V dropped 5 bases and J dropped 7 bases, with 14 bases sitting between them. Germline loops: CDR1 SEHNR, CDR2 FQNEAQ (reference sequence). The CDR3 consists of 13 residues. CDR3 amino acids: CASSLGGLVGYTF. Written as DNA, the CDR3 is TGTGCCAGCAGCCTAGGAGGGTTGGTTGGCTACACCTTC.

The chain uses TRBV9 and TRBJ2-7; 8 nucleotides agree with TRBD2. CDR1 is SGDLS and CDR2 is YYNGEE in the germline V gene. CDR3 length: 17 residues. The J segment lost 2 bases and the V segment lost 3 bases, leaving 13 bases of the junction unmatched. The CDR3, as DNA: TGTGCCAGCAGCGAACTGGGCCGGGGGGGAACAGCCTACGAGCAGTACTTC. This gives the protein CASSELGRGGTAYEQYF.

This chain uses TRBV28 with TRBJ2-7, with TRBD2 matching over 10 bases. The V gene end was trimmed by 3 bases and the J gene end by 3 bases; junction bases not matched to a gene: 8. The CDR3 has 16 amino acids. Germline V gene data show CDR1 as MDHEN and CDR2 as SYDVKM. The CDR3 bases are TGTGCCAGCAGTTTGGCCGGGACTAGCGTCATCTACGAGCAGTACTTC. Protein product: CASSLAGTSVIYEQYF.

The table lists this clone with a count of one. V and J are TRBV11-2 and TRBJ2-3; 11 bases line up with TRBD2. This CDR3 is built from 15 residues. CDR1 is SGHAT, CDR2 FQNNGV, per germline. V dropped 2 bases and J dropped 4; count of bases not matched to a gene: 2. The CDR3 DNA is TGTGCCAGCAGCTTATTACTAGCGGGAGCAGATACGCAGTATTTT. Amino acid sequence: CASSLLLAGADTQYF.

The rearrangement links TRBV5-6 to TRBJ1-2; TRBD1 might be the D (6 bases). The CDR3 runs 15 residues. V was cut by 0 bases and J by 2 bases, with 11 bases left in between. Germline V lookup: CDR1 SGHDT, CDR2 YYEEEE. The CDR3 loop reads CASSLGLGGNYGYTF. The CDR3 DNA sequence: TGTGCCAGCAGCTTGGGTCTAGGGGGAAACTATGGCTACACCTTC.

CDR3: CASSHNTGREQYF. CDR3 sequence (DNA): TGCGCCAGCAGCCACAACACAGGGCGCGAGCAGTACTTC. The chain has TRBV4-1 and TRBJ2-7; a weak D match, TRBD1 (6 bases). In germline, CDR1 is MGHRA, CDR2 YSYEKL. Trimming left V 3 bases short and J 6 bases short, with 12 bases between. The CDR3 length is 13 residues.

This clone was found once. The chain couples TRBV5-1 to TRBJ1-1; TRBD1 agrees at 7 bases. Germline trimming cut 4 bases from V and 3 bases from J; bases unmatched to any gene: 6. This CDR3 is 14 amino acids long. The V gene's germline CDR1 is SGHRS and CDR2 YFSETQ. CDR3 sequence: CASSTGTAYTEAFF. The CDR3, as DNA: TGCGCCAGCAGCACGGGGACAGCCTACACTGAAGCTTTCTTT.